This TCR beta chain was captured in a study of T cell responses to AZD1222 COVID-19 vaccine. Study background: Investigators merged groups given second doses at roughly 4 or roughly 12 weeks.

Here immunoSEQ multiplex PCR was the method, and the copy in TCRdb shows in-frame clones only, minus some. Of about 130,000 clones in the sample, more than 85% are singletons; the top ten hold under 4%. CDR1 is SGHNT and CDR2 is YENEEA in the germline V gene. V gave up 3 bases and J gave up 0 bases, with 5 bases separating them. This CDR3 is 13 amino acids long. V gene TRBV11-3 combines with J gene TRBJ1-1, with D hard to call. This TCR derives from an adult in good health. Sequencing was performed on peripheral blood, taken on day 0 of AZD1222 vaccination. CDR3: CASSFSVNTEAFF. The CDR3 DNA sequence: TGTGCCAGCAGCTTCTCAGTGAACACTGAAGCTTTCTTT.